This TCR beta chain derives from a study of blood T cell repertoires in COVID-19. The authors' processing: Reference gene primer amplification gave estimated nucleated cell counts. Sequencing used immunoSEQ multiplex PCR; TCRdb keeps in-frame clones, though not all of them. The V and J calls and the clone size are those of that table, but D and trimming were determined from the DNA. This table has approximately 300,000 clones, roughly 90% appearing once. J was trimmed by 0 bases and V by 5 bases; bases with no gene match: 12. The CDR3 runs to 19 residues. The germline V gene encodes CDR1 MNHEY and CDR2 SMNVEV (reference sequence).

The rearrangement uses TRBV27 and TRBJ2-2; 10 nucleotides align to TRBD2. The specimen was peripheral blood. The TCR sequence derives from a woman aged 45 to 65 with active or convalescent COVID-19. CDR3 coding DNA: TGTGCCAGCAGTCCCTGGCGGAGCGGGGGGGCCGCGAACACCGGGGAGCTGTTTTTT. This codes for CASSPWRSGGAANTGELFF.